This TCR beta chain was retrieved from a study of beta chain features in type 1 diabetes. Whole-study findings and limits: A potential PCR bias toward shorter templates would be equal in patient and control samples. TCRB rearrangement may or may not be influenced by HLA type; here this remained unresolved. Type 1 diabetes patients showed a moderate but significant shortening of TCRB CDR3s in all four CD4+ subsets.

As concerns this clone: The antigen is undetermined.

There are 15 residues in the CDR3. The germline CDR1 and CDR2 sequences are ENHRY and SYGVKD. Trimming left V 5 bases short and J 8 bases short, with 21 bases between. Post-sort purity exceeded 95% for all sorted populations. Every bit of the isolated RNA underwent reverse transcription, so sequencing read expressed TCRB transcripts. Using immunoSEQ multiplex PCR, the repertoire was profiled, and TCRdb retains in-frame clones only, with some absent. The repertoire holds about 450,000 clones, with about an eighth as singletons. The clonotype was recovered from a woman younger than 30 in good health. The sample consisted of naive CD4+ T cells from blood. This rearrangement joins TRBV10-3 to TRBJ1-2; no clear D gene. CDR3 protein: CAISFSITRLEGYTF. In nucleotides, the CDR3 is TGTGCCATCAGTTTCTCTATAACACGGTTAGAGGGCTACACCTTC.